Shown below are 18 T cell receptor beta chains from a single sample sequenced in a study of Ad26.COV2.S vaccination and SARS-CoV-2 variants. Sequencing used immunoSEQ multiplex PCR; TCRdb keeps in-frame clones, though not all of them. Of around 400,000 clones in the sample, about 88% were seen once. Specified treatment: some 20 received Ad26.COV2.S at low or high dose, single or two shots; about five received placebo; per-sample allocation not given. The investigators took samples on day 63 after the first vaccine or placebo injection. Sequencing was performed on peripheral blood, taken in a trial of Ad26.COV2.S vaccine versus placebo. The receptors come from a person aged 18-60 years who received the Ad26.COV2.S COVID-19 vaccine or a placebo.

The chain carries TRBV28 and TRBJ2-1, with a weak D call TRBD1 (8 bases). The CDR3 is 20 residues long. CDR1 and CDR2 (germline): MDHEN, SYDVKM. Trimming removed 6 bases at V and 0 bases at J, with 27 bases between. This CDR3 is CASRPLTGARTGGSYNEQFF. DNA for the CDR3: TGTGCCAGCAGGCCCTTGACAGGGGCGCGAACGGGAGGCTCCTACAATGAGCAGTTCTTC.

V is TRBV28 and J is TRBJ2-5, with D perhaps given as TRBD1 or TRBD2 (6 bases each). Between the trimmed V and J ends, which lost 6 bases and 0 bases, there was a span of 20 bases. The CDR3 spans 17 residues. Germline V CDR1 and CDR2: MDHEN, SYDVKM. The CDR3, as DNA: TGTGCCAGCAGCTCGGGGGCCCTAGTGCAGGACCAAGAGACCCAGTACTTC. Translation: CASSSGALVQDQETQYF.

This clone was seen more than once but under ten times. V usage is TRBV29-1 and J usage is TRBJ1-1; D is uncertain. Looked up from germline, CDR1 is SQVTM and CDR2 is ANQGSEA. The CDR3 extends over 10 amino acids. With 7 bases removed from V and 6 bases from J, the gap between germline ends came to 9 bases. CDR3: CSALLSEAFF. The CDR3 DNA follows: TGCAGCGCTTTGCTTTCTGAAGCTTTCTTT.

V is TRBV9 and J is TRBJ2-3; either TRBD1 or TRBD2 may supply D (5 bases each). Germline assignment: CDR1 SGDLS and CDR2 YYNGEE. The CDR3 runs to 15 residues. V lost 2 bases and J 5 bases, leaving 15 bases between the germline ends. CDR3 residues: CASSVRDGHRDTQYF. For the CDR3, the DNA is TGTGCCAGCAGCGTGAGGGACGGTCATAGAGATACGCAGTATTTT.

This clone was seen only a few times. This rearrangement joins TRBV7-2 to TRBJ2-1; D remains unclear. Germline-derived CDR1 and CDR2 are SGHTA and FQGNSA. V shed 1 base and J shed 8 bases, with 12 bases lying between them. The CDR3 length is 14 residues. In DNA, the CDR3 is TGTGCCAGCAGCTTAGTCCTAGGTGGGGATGAGCAGTTCTTC. Its protein product is CASSLVLGGDEQFF.

This rearrangement joins TRBV12-5 to TRBJ1-2, with D uncertain. The CDR3 has 11 amino acids. The V end lost 0 bases, the J end lost 7 bases, and 3 bases lay between the germline ends. The germline V gene has CDR1 LGHNT and CDR2 FRNRAP. The CDR3 region is CASGLVGGYTF. DNA of the CDR3: TGTGCTAGTGGTTTGGTAGGTGGCTACACCTTC.

This clone was detected a few times. This chain uses TRBV9 with TRBJ1-1, with TRBD1 as a possible D gene (5 bases). V gave up 3 bases and J gave up 6 bases, with 15 bases separating them. The CDR3 is made up of 14 amino acids. The germline CDR1 and CDR2 sequences are SGDLS and YYNGEE. Here the CDR3 DNA reads TGTGCCAGCAGCGCGTCTTTTGGGGGTCCTGAAGCTTTCTTT. Encoded protein: CASSASFGGPEAFF.

The chain recombines TRBV9 with TRBJ2-1, with D possibly matching TRBD2 (7 bases). Germline V lookup: CDR1 SGDLS, CDR2 YYNGEE. V dropped 4 bases and J dropped 5 bases, with 16 bases sitting between them. The CDR3 totals 15 residues. CDR3 bases: TGTGCCAGCAGCCCGAGGGGGGGGTTGGACAATGAGCAGTTCTTC. Translating gives CASSPRGGLDNEQFF.

The chain recombines TRBV10-3 with TRBJ2-2; D is possibly TRBD2 (5 bases). The CDR3 extends over 13 amino acids. The V and J ends lost 8 bases and 0 bases respectively, with 7 bases between them. Germline V gene data show CDR1 as ENHRY and CDR2 as SYGVKD. In DNA, the CDR3 is TGTGCCATCGCGGGCGCGAACACCGGGGAGCTGTTTTTT. Translation: CAIAGANTGELFF.

A word on this clone: This sample includes further DNA sequences coding for the same CDR3. The V call is TRBV12-3 or TRBV12-4, the J call TRBJ1-1; D call uncertain. The CDR3 extends over 13 amino acids. The V end was cut by 5 bases, the J end by 1 base, with 8 bases between. In nucleotides, the CDR3 is TGTGCCAGCAGTGGACTCGCGAACACTGAAGCTTTCTTT. Its protein is CASSGLANTEAFF.

The chain recombines TRBV5-1 with TRBJ1-4, with a weak D call TRBD1 (5 bases). The CDR3 runs to 15 residues. Germline lookup yields CDR1 SGHRS and CDR2 YFSETQ. The V gene lost 0 bases and the J gene lost 6 bases, with 12 bases spanning the gap. CDR3 protein: CASSLGRVGDEKLFF. CDR3 coding DNA: TGCGCCAGCAGCTTGGGCAGGGTCGGAGATGAAAAACTGTTTTTT.

This sequence joins TRBV5-5 and TRBJ2-5, with a possible D match to TRBD2 (7 bases). Trimming removed 0 bases from V and 5 bases from J, with 11 bases in between. The CDR3 runs to 14 residues. Germline values: CDR1 SGHKS, CDR2 YYEKEE (reference sequence). The CDR3, as DNA: TGTGCCAGCAGCTTGGCGGGGGGCTGGGAGACCCAGTACTTC. Protein sequence: CASSLAGGWETQYF.

The J gene is TRBJ1-2, the V gene TRBV28, with 7 bases aligning to TRBD1. Germline V gene lookup returns CDR1 MDHEN and CDR2 SYDVKM. With V trimmed by 10 bases and J by 4 bases, 6 bases remained unmatched. The CDR3 sequence is 12 residues long. The CDR3 sequence is CATLQGIYGYTF. Written as DNA, the CDR3 is TGTGCCACCCTACAGGGGATCTATGGCTACACCTTC.

The V call is TRBV7-9, the J call TRBJ2-1, with 8 positions matching TRBD2. The V and J ends lost 0 bases and 6 bases, in that order; junction bases with no gene match: 7. There are 16 residues in the CDR3. Germline-derived CDR1 and CDR2 are SEHNR and FQNEAQ (reference sequence). CDR3 nucleotides: TGTGCCAGCAGCTTAGCTGACGGGAGGGTGCCCAATGAGCAGTTCTTC. Protein: CASSLADGRVPNEQFF.

V usage is TRBV18 and J usage is TRBJ1-1, with D uncertain. This CDR3 is 14 amino acids long. Between the trimmed V and J ends, which lost 6 bases and 2 bases, there was a span of 13 bases. CDR1 KGHSH and CDR2 LQKENI come from the germline V gene. For the CDR3, the DNA is TGTGCCAGCTCCCCAGGTGATGGAAACACTGAAGCTTTCTTT. It is translated as CASSPGDGNTEAFF.

This clone was recorded only once. The CDR3 bases are TGTGCCAGCAGCTTAGAATGGAGCATACAGTTCCAAGAGACCCAGTACTTC. It translates to CASSLEWSIQFQETQYF. The chain combines TRBV11-3 with TRBJ2-5; no clear D. The germline V and J ends were trimmed by 0 bases and 1 base, with 15 bases remaining between them. CDR3 size: 17 residues. Germline V gives CDR1 SGHNT, CDR2 YENEEA.

CDR3 nucleotide sequence: TGTGCCACGCACAGGGAACTCTACAATGAGCAGTTCTTC. It specifies CATHRELYNEQFF. V and J are TRBV2 and TRBJ2-1; a possible D gene is TRBD1 (6 bases). Germline V CDR1 and CDR2: SNHLY, FYNNEI. The CDR3 runs 13 residues. V was clipped by 10 bases and J by 3 bases, with 13 bases between them.

This CDR3 is CASSPILAERGNEQFF. CDR3 nucleotide sequence: TGTGCCAGCAGCCCAATCCTAGCGGAGAGAGGGAATGAGCAGTTCTTC. The rearrangement joins TRBV7-2 to TRBJ2-1, with TRBD2 matching 7 bases. Germline lookup yields CDR1 SGHTA and CDR2 FQGNSA. Unmatched junction bases numbered 14, after V lost 5 bases and J lost 7 bases. The CDR3 sequence is 16 residues long.